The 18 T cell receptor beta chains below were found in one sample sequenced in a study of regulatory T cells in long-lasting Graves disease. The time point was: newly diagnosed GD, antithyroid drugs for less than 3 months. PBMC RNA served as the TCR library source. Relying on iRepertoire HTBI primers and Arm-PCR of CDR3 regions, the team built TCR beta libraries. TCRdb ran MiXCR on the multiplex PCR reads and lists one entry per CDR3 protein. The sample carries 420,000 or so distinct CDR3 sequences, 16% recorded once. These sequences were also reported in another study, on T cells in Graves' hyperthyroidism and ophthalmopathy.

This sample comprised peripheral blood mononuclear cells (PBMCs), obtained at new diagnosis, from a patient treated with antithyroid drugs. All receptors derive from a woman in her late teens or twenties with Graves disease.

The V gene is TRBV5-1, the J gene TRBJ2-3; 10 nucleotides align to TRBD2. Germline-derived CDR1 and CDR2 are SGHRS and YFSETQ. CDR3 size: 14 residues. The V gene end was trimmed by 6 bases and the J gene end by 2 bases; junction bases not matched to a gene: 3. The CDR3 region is CASTTSGFTDTQYF. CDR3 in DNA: TGCGCCAGCACGACTAGCGGGTTCACAGATACGCAGTATTTT.

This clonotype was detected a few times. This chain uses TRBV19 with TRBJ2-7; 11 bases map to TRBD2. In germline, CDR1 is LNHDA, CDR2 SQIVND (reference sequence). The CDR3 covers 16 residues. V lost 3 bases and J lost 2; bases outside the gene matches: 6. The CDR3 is CASSITSGSRTYEQYF. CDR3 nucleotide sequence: TGTGCCAGTAGTATTACTAGCGGGAGTAGGACCTACGAGCAGTACTTC.

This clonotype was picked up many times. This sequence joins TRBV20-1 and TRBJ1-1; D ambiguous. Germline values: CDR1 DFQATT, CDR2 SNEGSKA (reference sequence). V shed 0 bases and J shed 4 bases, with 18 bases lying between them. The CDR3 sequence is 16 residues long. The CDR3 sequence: CSARESGVGLFTEAFF. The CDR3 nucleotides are TGCAGTGCTAGAGAGTCCGGGGTAGGGCTGTTCACTGAAGCTTTCTTT.

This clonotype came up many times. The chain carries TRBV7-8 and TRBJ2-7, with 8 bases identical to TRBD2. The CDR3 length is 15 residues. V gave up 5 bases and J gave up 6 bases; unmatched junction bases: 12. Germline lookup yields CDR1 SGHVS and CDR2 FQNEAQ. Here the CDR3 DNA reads TGTGCCAGCAGCCCCTTGATCAGCGGGAGATCCGAGCAGTACTTC. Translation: CASSPLISGRSEQYF.

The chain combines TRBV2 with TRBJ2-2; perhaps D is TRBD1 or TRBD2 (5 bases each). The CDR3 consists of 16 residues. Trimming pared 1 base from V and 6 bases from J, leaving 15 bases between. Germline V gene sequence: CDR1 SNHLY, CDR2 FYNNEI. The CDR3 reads CASSEGRAGSAGELFF. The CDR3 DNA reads TGTGCCAGCAGTGAAGGCAGGGCGGGTAGTGCCGGGGAGCTGTTTTTT. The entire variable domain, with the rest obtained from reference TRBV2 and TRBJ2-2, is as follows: EPEVTQTPSHQVTQMGQEVILRCVPISNHLYFYWYRQILGQKVEFLVSFYNNEISEKSEIFDDQFSVERPDGSNFTLKIRSTKLEDSAMYFCASSEGRAGSAGELFFGEGSRLTVL.

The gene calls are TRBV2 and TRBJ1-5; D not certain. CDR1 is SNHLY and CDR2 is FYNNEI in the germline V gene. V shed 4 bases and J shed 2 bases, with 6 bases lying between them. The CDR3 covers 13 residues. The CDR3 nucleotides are TGTGCCAGCAGTGGGCAGCGCAATCAGCCCCAGCATTTT. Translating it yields CASSGQRNQPQHF.

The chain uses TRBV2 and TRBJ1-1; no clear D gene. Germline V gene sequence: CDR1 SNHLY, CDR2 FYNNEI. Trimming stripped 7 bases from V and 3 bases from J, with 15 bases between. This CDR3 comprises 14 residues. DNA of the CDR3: TGTGCCAGCACCGCCGGTCCGGCGGACACTGAAGCTTTCTTT. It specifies CASTAGPADTEAFF.

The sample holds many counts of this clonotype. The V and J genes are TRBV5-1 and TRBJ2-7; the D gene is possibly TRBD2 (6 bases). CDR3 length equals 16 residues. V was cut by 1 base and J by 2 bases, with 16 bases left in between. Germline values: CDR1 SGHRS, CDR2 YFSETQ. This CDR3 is CASSLTLGSGTYEQYF. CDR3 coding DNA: TGCGCCAGCAGCTTGACCCTGGGTAGCGGTACCTACGAGCAGTACTTC.

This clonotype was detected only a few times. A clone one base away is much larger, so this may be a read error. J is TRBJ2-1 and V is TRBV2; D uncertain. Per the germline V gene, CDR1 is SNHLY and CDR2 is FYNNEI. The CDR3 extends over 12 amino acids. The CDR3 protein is CASNDIYSEQFF. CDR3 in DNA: TGTGCCAGCAACGACATCTACAGTGAGCAGTTCTTC.

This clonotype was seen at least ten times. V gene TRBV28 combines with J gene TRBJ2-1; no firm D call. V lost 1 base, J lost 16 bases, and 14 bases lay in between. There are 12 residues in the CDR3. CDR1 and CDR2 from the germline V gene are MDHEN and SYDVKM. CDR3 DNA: TGTGCCAGCAGTTTATCTAGACTGGCGCACTTCTTC. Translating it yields CASSLSRLAHFF. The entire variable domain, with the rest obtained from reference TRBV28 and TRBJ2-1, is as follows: DVKVTQSSRYLVKRTGEKVFLECVQDMDHENMFWYRQDPGLGLRLIYFSYDVKMKEKGDIPEGYSVSREKKERFSLILESASTNQTSMYLCASSLSRLAHFFGPGTRLTVL.

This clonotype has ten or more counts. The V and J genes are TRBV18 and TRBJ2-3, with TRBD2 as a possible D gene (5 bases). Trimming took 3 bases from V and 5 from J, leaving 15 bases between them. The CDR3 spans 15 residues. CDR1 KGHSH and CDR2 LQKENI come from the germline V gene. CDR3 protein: CASSPEVARGDTQYF. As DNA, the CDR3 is TGTGCCAGCTCACCGGAGGTCGCTAGAGGAGATACGCAGTATTTT.

CDR3 DNA: TGTGCCAGGAGACAGGGCGGCGAGCAGTACTTC. Its translation is CARRQGGEQYF. This chain links TRBV19 with TRBJ2-7; 7 nucleotides line up with TRBD1. Germline V CDR1 and CDR2: LNHDA, SQIVND (reference sequence). The CDR3 totals 11 residues. V shed 9 bases, J shed 6 bases, and the junction held 5 bases outside the gene matches.

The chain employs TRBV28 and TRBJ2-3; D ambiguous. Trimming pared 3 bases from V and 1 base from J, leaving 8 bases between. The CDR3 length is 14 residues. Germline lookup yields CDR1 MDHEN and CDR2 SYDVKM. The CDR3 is CASSLVSGTDTQYF. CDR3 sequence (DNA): TGTGCCAGCAGTTTGGTGAGTGGCACAGATACGCAGTATTTT.

The DNA for the CDR3 is TGTGCCACCAGCAGACCAGGGGAAACCGGGGAGCTGTTTTTT. Encoded protein: CATSRPGETGELFF. V is TRBV15 and J is TRBJ2-2, with D perhaps matching TRBD1 (6 bases). The CDR3 covers 14 residues. Trimming pared 2 bases from V and 5 bases from J, leaving 9 bases between. The V gene's germline CDR1 is LNHNV and CDR2 YYDKDF (reference sequence).

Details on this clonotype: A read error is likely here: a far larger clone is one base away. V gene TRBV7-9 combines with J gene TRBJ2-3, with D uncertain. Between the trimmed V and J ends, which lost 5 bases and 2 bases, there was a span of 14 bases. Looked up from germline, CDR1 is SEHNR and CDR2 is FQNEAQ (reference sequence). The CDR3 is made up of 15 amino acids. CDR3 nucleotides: TGTGCCAGCAGCCCCGTTGAGTCCGTCACAGATACGCAGTATTTT. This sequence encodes CASSPVESVTDTQYF.

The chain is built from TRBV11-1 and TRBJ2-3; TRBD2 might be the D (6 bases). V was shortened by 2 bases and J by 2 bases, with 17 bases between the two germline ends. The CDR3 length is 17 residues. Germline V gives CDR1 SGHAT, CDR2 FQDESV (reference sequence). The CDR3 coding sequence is TGTGCCAGCAGCTTATTGGTGGGCGCGGGGAACACAGATACGCAGTATTTT. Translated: CASSLLVGAGNTDTQYF.

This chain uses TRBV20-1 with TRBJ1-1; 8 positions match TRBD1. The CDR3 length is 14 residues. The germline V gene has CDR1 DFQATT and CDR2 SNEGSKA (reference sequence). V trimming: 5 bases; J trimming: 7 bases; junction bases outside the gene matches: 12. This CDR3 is CSAPLDRERVEAFF. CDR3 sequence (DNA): TGCAGTGCTCCATTGGACAGGGAGAGGGTTGAAGCTTTCTTT.

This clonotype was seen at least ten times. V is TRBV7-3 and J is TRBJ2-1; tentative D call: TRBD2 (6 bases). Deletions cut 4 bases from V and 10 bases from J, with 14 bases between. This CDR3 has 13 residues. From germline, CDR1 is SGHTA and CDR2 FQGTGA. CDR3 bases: TGTGCCAGCAGCTCACGACTAGACAGAGAGCAGTTCTTC. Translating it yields CASSSRLDREQFF.